Presented here are 17 T cell receptor beta chains from one specimen sequenced in a study of cytomegalovirus exposure and HLA in healthy donors (dated by TCRdb to between 2016 and 2019). Library preparation used the immunoSEQ multiplex PCR assay. For the multiplex PCR, a mixture combining 60 forward primers for TCR Vbeta segments and 13 reverse primers for TCR Jbeta segments was used. TCRdb retrieved this table from immuneACCESS and kept in-frame rearrangements only. Not all clones are present; in checked studies, unresolved V genes account for under half, and no reason is known for the remainder. For this sample there are about 130,000 clones; 83% appear just once. The top ten constitute 20% of the sample. The specimen sequenced was PBMCs. The receptor set was obtained from a man between 18 and 29 years old in good health and CMV-seropositive.

The rearrangement joins TRBV5-1 to TRBJ1-4, with D possibly being TRBD1 (5 bases). Germline assignment: CDR1 SGHRS and CDR2 YFSETQ. V lost 4 bases to trimming and J lost 0 bases, with 7 bases between them. The CDR3 spans 14 residues. The CDR3 bases are TGCGCCAGCAGCCCGACAGCAACTAATGAAAAACTGTTTTTT. It specifies CASSPTATNEKLFF.

J is TRBJ1-1 and V is TRBV2; D ambiguous. CDR3 length: 13 residues. Germline CDR1 reads SNHLY; CDR2 reads FYNNEI. The V end was cut by 7 bases, the J end by 0 bases, with 9 bases between. The CDR3 loop reads CASTGEVNTEAFF. The DNA for the CDR3 is TGTGCCAGCACCGGTGAGGTGAACACTGAAGCTTTCTTT.

This clone has a single count. This chain connects TRBV28 to TRBJ1-1; D is perhaps TRBD1 (6 bases). This CDR3 is built from 14 residues. The germline V gene encodes CDR1 MDHEN and CDR2 SYDVKM. Deletions cut 2 bases from V and 5 bases from J, with 12 bases between. The CDR3 loop reads CASSLAGARTEAFF. In DNA form, the CDR3 reads TGTGCCAGCAGTTTAGCAGGGGCGAGGACTGAAGCTTTCTTT.

The rearrangement uses TRBV27 and TRBJ1-5; tentative D call: TRBD1 (6 bases). Germline V gene sequence: CDR1 MNHEY, CDR2 SMNVEV (reference sequence). Trimming removed 5 bases at V and 3 bases at J, with 20 bases between. The CDR3 is 17 amino acids. CDR3 amino acids: CASSSTWVQGSNQPQHF. CDR3 in DNA: TGTGCCAGCAGTAGCACCTGGGTACAGGGATCCAATCAGCCCCAGCATTTT.

The V and J genes are TRBV4-2 and TRBJ2-3; 9 bases align to TRBD2. This CDR3 has 16 residues. With V trimmed by 1 base and J by 4 bases, 6 bases remained unmatched. Germline V gene lookup returns CDR1 LGHNA and CDR2 YNFKEQ. The CDR3 DNA follows: TGTGCCAGCAGCCAAGTCATAGCGGGGGTATCAGATACGCAGTATTTT. Translated: CASSQVIAGVSDTQYF.

Note on this clone: The junction shows a germline mismatch at one end, possibly a read error. Other DNA sequences in the sample encode the same CDR3. V is TRBV6-1 and J is TRBJ1-1, with 8 nucleotides matching TRBD1. This CDR3 comprises 15 residues. Germline-derived CDR1 and CDR2 are MNHNS and SASEGT. For the CDR3, the DNA is TGTGCCAGCAGTGAAATGGACAGGGAGGGCACTGAAGCCTTCTTT. Encoded protein: CASSEMDREGTEAFF.

The chain couples TRBV6-1 to TRBJ1-1; D is perhaps TRBD1 (5 bases). Germline lookup yields CDR1 MNHNS and CDR2 SASEGT. The CDR3 spans 13 residues. V gave up 7 bases and J gave up 4 bases, with 13 bases separating them. As DNA, the CDR3 is TGTGCCAGCAAAAGAACAGGCGGCACTGAAGCTTTCTTT. Translating gives CASKRTGGTEAFF.

This clone was observed a single time. CDR3 amino acids: CASSEFPGAGGPTYTQYF. Here the CDR3 DNA reads TGCGCCAGCAGTGAGTTCCCAGGGGCGGGGGGGCCAACGTATACGCAGTATTTT. The chain couples TRBV10-2 to TRBJ2-3; 9 bases are a match to TRBD2. The germline CDR1 and CDR2 sequences are WSHSY and SAAADI. This CDR3 is built from 18 residues. V was pared by 1 base and J by 7 bases, with 15 bases of the junction left unmatched.

The chain recombines TRBV16 with TRBJ1-2, with D hard to call. Germline loops: CDR1 KGHSY, CDR2 FQNENV. This CDR3 has 16 residues. The germline V and J ends were trimmed by 0 bases and 1 base, with 12 bases remaining between them. CDR3 DNA sequence: TGTGCCAGCAGCCAATCGTACCAGGTTAATAACTATGGCTACACCTTC. This sequence encodes CASSQSYQVNNYGYTF.

The CDR3 loop is CASSPISPTSGGSNEQFF. CDR3 in DNA: TGTGCCAGCAGCCCTATAAGCCCGACTAGCGGGGGTTCCAATGAGCAGTTCTTC. V usage is TRBV9 and J usage is TRBJ2-1; TRBD2 agrees at 12 bases. The ends lost 4 bases at V and 6 bases at J; junction bases unmatched: 14. Germline V CDR1 and CDR2: SGDLS, YYNGEE. The CDR3 has 18 residues. The variable domain in full, completed from reference TRBV9 and TRBJ2-1, reads DSGVTQTPKHLITATGQRVTLRCSPRSGDLSVYWYQQSLDQGLQFLIQYYNGEERAKGNILERFSAQQFPDLHSELNLSSLELGDSALYFCASSPISPTSGGSNEQFFGPGTRLTVL.

This chain joins TRBV19 and TRBJ1-4, with 8 bases identical to TRBD1. The CDR3 runs 18 residues. The trim removed 6 bases at V and 8 bases at J, leaving 20 bases unmatched. Germline V gene data show CDR1 as LNHDA and CDR2 as SQIVND (reference sequence). The CDR3 region is CASSTEVPETGENEKLFF. The CDR3 DNA is TGTGCCAGTAGCACGGAGGTGCCGGAGACAGGGGAAAACGAAAAACTGTTTTTT.

This chain connects TRBV28 to TRBJ2-3; 7 nucleotides agree with TRBD1. The CDR3 has 16 residues. The junction had 11 bases not matched to a gene; V was cut back by 3 bases and J by 5 bases. Germline loops: CDR1 MDHEN, CDR2 SYDVKM. For the CDR3, the DNA is TGTGCCAGCAGTTTGACAGGGCGACTCACGGTAGATACGCAGTATTTT. Translating it yields CASSLTGRLTVDTQYF.

This clone turned up a few times. CDR3 sequence: CASSSPGQQNTGELFF. In DNA form, the CDR3 reads TGTGCCAGCAGTTCGCCGGGACAGCAGAACACCGGGGAGCTGTTTTTT. The chain has TRBV5-5 and TRBJ2-2; 7 bases map to TRBD1. This CDR3 is built from 16 residues. The V segment lost 5 bases and the J segment 1 base; nucleotides outside the gene matches: 8. Germline assignment: CDR1 SGHKS and CDR2 YYEKEE (reference sequence).

This clone has a single count. This chain connects TRBV7-3 to TRBJ1-1; D gene ambiguous. Trimming pared 5 bases from V and 0 bases from J, leaving 7 bases between. The CDR3 spans 13 residues. CDR1 is SGHTA and CDR2 is FQGTGA in the germline V gene. CDR3 loop: CASSARMNTEAFF. DNA for the CDR3: TGTGCCAGCAGCGCCAGAATGAACACTGAAGCTTTCTTT.

CDR3 region: CASSLDGRGADTQYF. In DNA form, the CDR3 reads TGCGCCAGCAGCTTGGACGGGCGGGGCGCAGATACGCAGTATTTT. This chain joins TRBV5-1 and TRBJ2-3; D is possibly TRBD2 (6 bases). Germline-derived CDR1 and CDR2 are SGHRS and YFSETQ. CDR3 length: 15 amino acids. The V end lost 0 bases, the J end lost 4 bases, and 12 bases lay between the germline ends. The complete variable domain, with remaining parts taken from reference TRBV5-1 and TRBJ2-3, reads KAGVTQTPRYLIKTRGQQVTLSCSPISGHRSVSWYQQTPGQGLQFLFEYFSETQRNKGNFPGRFSGRQFSNSRSEMNVSTLELGDSALYLCASSLDGRGADTQYFGPGTRLTVL.

This clone was found many times. V gene TRBV5-6 combines with J gene TRBJ1-1; D may be TRBD1 (6 bases). The CDR3 is 15 amino acids. CDR1 SGHDT and CDR2 YYEEEE come from the germline V gene. V was trimmed by 2 bases and J by 0 bases, leaving 11 bases between them. CDR3 coding DNA: TGTGCCAGCAGCTTTAGGGGGGGAGTGAACACTGAAGCTTTCTTT. This codes for CASSFRGGVNTEAFF. Using reference TRBV5-6 and TRBJ1-1 for the parts outside the CDR3, the full variable domain is DAGVTQSPTHLIKTRGQQVTLRCSPKSGHDTVSWYQQALGQGPQFIFQYYEEEERQRGNFPDRFSGHQFPNYSSELNVNALLLGDSALYLCASSFRGGVNTEAFFGQGTRLTVV.

Only one count was recorded for this clone. The chain is built from TRBV19 and TRBJ2-7, with a weak D call TRBD2 (5 bases). Per germline, CDR1 LNHDA and CDR2 SQIVND (reference sequence). The V end was cut by 4 bases, the J end by 0 bases, with 7 bases between. The CDR3 covers 13 residues. CDR3 protein: CASSRTASYEQYF. The CDR3 DNA sequence: TGTGCCAGTAGTAGGACTGCCTCCTACGAGCAGTACTTC. The entire variable domain, with the rest obtained from reference TRBV19 and TRBJ2-7, is as follows: DGGITQSPKYLFRKEGQNVTLSCEQNLNHDAMYWYRQDPGQGLRLIYYSQIVNDFQKGDIAEGYSVSREKKESFPLTVTSAQKNPTAFYLCASSRTASYEQYFGPGTRLTVT.